Below, 27 T cell receptor beta chains from the same sample are listed, as sequenced in a study of blood T cell repertoires in COVID-19. Data came from immunoSEQ multiplex PCR; TCRdb stores just in-frame clones and leaves some out. The sample yields about 350,000 clones, over 75% seen once. Material for sequencing was PBMCs or T cells enriched from blood (not recorded which). Receptors originate from a woman aged 30 to 39 who had recovered from COVID-19.

The rearrangement joins TRBV24-1 to TRBJ1-2; 7 bases align to TRBD1. V lost 2 bases to trimming and J lost 4 bases; unmatched junction nucleotides: 3. This CDR3 is 14 amino acids long. CDR1 KGHDR and CDR2 SFDVKD come from the germline V gene. The CDR3 loop reads CATSDSTGTYGYTF. Written as DNA, the CDR3 is TGTGCCACCAGTGATTCGACAGGGACCTATGGCTACACCTTC.

The chain is built from TRBV10-3 and TRBJ2-5; D is possibly TRBD1 (6 bases). The V gene lost 3 bases and the J gene lost 5 bases, with 13 bases spanning the gap. CDR3 length equals 14 residues. In germline, CDR1 is ENHRY, CDR2 SYGVKD. As DNA, the CDR3 is TGTGCCATCAGTGAAAGACAGGATGGGGAGACCCAGTACTTC. It yields the protein CAISERQDGETQYF.

The chain's CDR3 is CASLGGAYNEQFF. CDR3 sequence (DNA): TGTGCCTCCTTAGGAGGGGCCTACAATGAGCAGTTCTTC. V usage is TRBV5-6 and J usage is TRBJ2-1, with a tentative D call TRBD2 (6 bases). The V and J ends lost 10 bases and 2 bases respectively, with 13 bases between them. CDR3 length equals 13 residues. Germline assignment: CDR1 SGHDT and CDR2 YYEEEE.

The chain couples TRBV11-2 to TRBJ2-2; D call uncertain. The CDR3 extends over 14 amino acids. V lost 2 bases to trimming and J lost 1 base, with 5 bases between them. Germline-derived CDR1 and CDR2 are SGHAT and FQNNGV. The CDR3 spells CASSLLGNTGELFF. CDR3 in DNA: TGTGCCAGCAGCTTACTCGGGAACACCGGGGAGCTGTTTTTT.

The V gene is TRBV19, the J gene TRBJ1-2; D gene uncertain. V lost 0 bases and J lost 6, with 11 bases in between. The germline V gene has CDR1 LNHDA and CDR2 SQIVND (reference sequence). The CDR3 spans 14 residues. The CDR3 nucleotides are TGTGCCAGTAGTATAGATTCACGCGGGGATGGCTACACCTTC. This translates into CASSIDSRGDGYTF. Variable domain in full (rest from reference TRBV19 and TRBJ1-2): DGGITQSPKYLFRKEGQNVTLSCEQNLNHDAMYWYRQDPGQGLRLIYYSQIVNDFQKGDIAEGYSVSREKKESFPLTVTSAQKNPTAFYLCASSIDSRGDGYTFGSGTRLTVV.

In nucleotides, the CDR3 is TGTGCCAGCAGCTCGACTGGGTTATCGCAGTATTTT. Amino acid sequence: CASSSTGLSQYF. This chain connects TRBV7-2 to TRBJ2-3; no clear D. The V end lost 4 bases, the J end lost 10 bases, and 12 bases lay between the germline ends. Germline V gene data show CDR1 as SGHTA and CDR2 as FQGNSA. There are 12 residues in the CDR3.

Here the CDR3 DNA reads TGTGCCAGTAGTACGTCCAGGGGAACTGAAGCTTTCTTT. Translation gives CASSTSRGTEAFF. The J gene is TRBJ1-1, the V gene TRBV19; D possibly corresponds to TRBD1 (6 bases). The V gene's germline CDR1 is LNHDA and CDR2 SQIVND (reference sequence). Trimming pared 4 bases from V and 5 bases from J, leaving 11 bases between. The CDR3 covers 13 residues.

The V and J genes are TRBV9 and TRBJ2-3; 9 bases line up with TRBD2. Trimming cost V 6 bases and J 2 bases; bases outside gene matches: 1. The CDR3 contains 13 residues. Germline CDR1 is SGDLS and CDR2 is YYNGEE. The CDR3 bases are TGTGCCAGCACTAGCGGGAACACAGATACGCAGTATTTT. Translating it yields CASTSGNTDTQYF. Combining the CDR3 with reference TRBV9 and TRBJ2-3 gives the whole variable domain DSGVTQTPKHLITATGQRVTLRCSPRSGDLSVYWYQQSLDQGLQFLIQYYNGEERAKGNILERFSAQQFPDLHSELNLSSLELGDSALYFCASTSGNTDTQYFGPGTRLTVL.

The chain carries TRBV12-3 or TRBV12-4 and TRBJ1-1, with a possible D match to TRBD1 (5 bases). This CDR3 has 13 residues. V lost 5 bases to trimming and J lost 3 bases, with 10 bases between them. The CDR3 DNA is TGTGCCAGCAGTCCACGACAGCACACTGAAGCTTTCTTT. This sequence encodes CASSPRQHTEAFF.

This rearrangement joins TRBV29-1 to TRBJ2-5; 8 positions agree with TRBD2. This CDR3 spans 11 amino acids. CDR1 is SQVTM and CDR2 is ANQGSEA in the germline V gene. CDR3 nucleotide sequence: TGCAGTAGCGGGGCTTCTGAGGCCCAGTACTTC. Translated, it gives CSSGASEAQYF.

The CDR3 bases are TGTGCCAGCAGCCCGGGACTAGCGGAATTCTACGAGCAGTACTTC. Its translation: CASSPGLAEFYEQYF. The chain has TRBV11-3 and TRBJ2-7, with 11 bases fitting TRBD2. Looked up from germline, CDR1 is SGHNT and CDR2 is YENEEA. The V gene end was trimmed by 5 bases and the J gene end by 3 bases; junction bases not matched to a gene: 6. This CDR3 has 15 residues.

The V and J genes are TRBV6-5 and TRBJ2-5; no firm D call. Trimming cost V 5 bases and J 4 bases, with 14 bases left between them. This CDR3 is 14 amino acids long. The germline V gene has CDR1 MNHEY and CDR2 SVGAGI. CDR3 region: CASSQTSGGETQYF. Written as DNA, the CDR3 is TGTGCCAGCAGTCAGACCTCAGGTGGAGAGACCCAGTACTTC.

The chain combines TRBV3-1 (or the pseudogene TRBV3-2) with TRBJ2-7; D is ambiguous. The CDR3 is 14 amino acids. The ends were cut back, 0 bases at V and 2 bases at J, with 8 bases in the middle. CDR1 is LGHDT, CDR2 YNNKEL, per germline (reference sequence). CDR3 in DNA: TGTGCCAGCAGCCAAGAGCCGGTTACCTACGAGCAGTACTTC. Encoded protein: CASSQEPVTYEQYF.

This clone was seen more than once but under ten times. CDR3 residues: CASSQGTGDYTGELFF. CDR3 DNA: TGTGCCAGCAGCCAAGGGACAGGGGACTACACCGGGGAGCTGTTTTTT. The J gene is TRBJ2-2, the V gene TRBV3-1 (or the pseudogene TRBV3-2), with 9 bases fitting TRBD1. The ends lost 1 base at V and 3 bases at J; junction bases unmatched: 3. Germline assignment: CDR1 LGHDT and CDR2 YNNKEL (reference sequence). CDR3 size: 16 residues.

This chain links TRBV6-5 with TRBJ1-2; 9 bases align to TRBD1. Germline CDR1 reads MNHEY; CDR2 reads SVGAGI. Trimming took 6 bases from V and 4 from J; bases not matched to a gene: 6. CDR3 size: 14 residues. The CDR3 region has the DNA TGTGCCAGCAGACCCGACAGGGGGGTCTATGGCTACACCTTC. As protein: CASRPDRGVYGYTF.

The chain links TRBV5-1 to TRBJ1-6; 10 bases align to TRBD1. This CDR3 spans 16 amino acids. The V gene end was trimmed by 0 bases and the J gene end by 5 bases; junction bases not matched to a gene: 2. In germline, CDR1 is SGHRS, CDR2 YFSETQ. CDR3 sequence (DNA): TGCGCCAGCAGCTTGGTAGGACAGGGGGATAATTCACCCCTCCACTTT. Translation gives CASSLVGQGDNSPLHF.

The chain uses TRBV5-1 and TRBJ2-6, with no clear D. With 0 bases removed from V and 0 bases from J, the gap between germline ends came to 13 bases. The CDR3 has 18 residues. Germline V gene sequence: CDR1 SGHRS, CDR2 YFSETQ. The CDR3, as DNA: TGCGCCAGCAGCTTGGGGCAGTACCCCGCCTCTGGGGCCAACGTCCTGACTTTC. It yields the protein CASSLGQYPASGANVLTF.

This rearrangement joins TRBV9 to TRBJ2-2; 8 bases line up with TRBD1. This CDR3 has 19 amino acids. Germline values: CDR1 SGDLS, CDR2 YYNGEE. V shed 2 bases, J shed 5 bases, and the junction held 17 bases outside the gene matches. CDR3 coding DNA: TGTGCCAGCAGCGTTCGCCCGCTAGGCAGGGGGCTTAATACCGGGGAGCTGTTTTTT. Its protein is CASSVRPLGRGLNTGELFF.

DNA for the CDR3: TGCGCCAGCAGTGCGGGAAACAGCAATCAGCCCCAGCATTTT. It translates to CASSAGNSNQPQHF. The rearrangement joins TRBV10-1 to TRBJ1-5; D call uncertain. V lost 4 bases, J lost 1 base, and 8 bases lay in between. This CDR3 has 14 residues. Germline lookup yields CDR1 WNHNN and CDR2 SYGVQD (reference sequence).

Comment on this clone: Other DNA sequences in this specimen translate into the identical CDR3. The chain recombines TRBV30 with TRBJ1-2; D might be TRBD1 (6 bases). Germline V gene lookup returns CDR1 GTSNPN and CDR2 SVGIG (reference sequence). V was trimmed by 4 bases and J by 3 bases, leaving 6 bases between them. The CDR3 is 11 amino acids. CDR3 region: CAWNRDYGYTF. The CDR3 bases are TGTGCCTGGAACAGGGACTATGGCTACACCTTC.

A single count supports this clone. The V call is TRBV5-4, the J call TRBJ2-7, with a tentative D call TRBD1 (5 bases). The V gene lost 4 bases and the J gene lost 0 bases, with 14 bases spanning the gap. The CDR3 has 15 amino acids. Germline loops: CDR1 SGHNT, CDR2 YYREEE (reference sequence). Here the CDR3 DNA reads TGTGCCAGCAGCAGAATACAGGAAAGCTCCTACGAGCAGTACTTC. This translates into CASSRIQESSYEQYF.

J is TRBJ1-4 and V is TRBV4-1; TRBD1 agrees at 8 bases. The CDR3 is 15 amino acids. Looked up from germline, CDR1 is MGHRA and CDR2 is YSYEKL. The V segment lost 4 bases and the J segment 7 bases; nucleotides outside the gene matches: 8. In nucleotides, the CDR3 is TGCGCCAGCAGCCTGTCAGGGGGCGGGAGTGAAAAACTGTTTTTT. Translation: CASSLSGGGSEKLFF.

The chain couples TRBV28 to TRBJ1-5; 8 bases align to TRBD1. The CDR3 has 17 residues. V was pared by 2 bases and J by 5 bases, with 11 bases of the junction left unmatched. The germline gives CDR1 MDHEN, CDR2 SYDVKM. In nucleotides, the CDR3 is TGTGCCAGCAGTTTAGGGGTTGGGACAGGTATTGATCAGCCCCAGCATTTT. It is translated as CASSLGVGTGIDQPQHF. The complete variable domain, with remaining parts taken from reference TRBV28 and TRBJ1-5, reads DVKVTQSSRYLVKRTGEKVFLECVQDMDHENMFWYRQDPGLGLRLIYFSYDVKMKEKGDIPEGYSVSREKKERFSLILESASTNQTSMYLCASSLGVGTGIDQPQHFGDGTRLSIL.

The V gene is TRBV5-1, the J gene TRBJ2-3; D ambiguous. Looked up from germline, CDR1 is SGHRS and CDR2 is YFSETQ. Trimming removed 4 bases from V and 4 bases from J, with 13 bases in between. This CDR3 is 14 amino acids long. CDR3 loop: CASSLDQLADTQYF. CDR3 nucleotide sequence: TGCGCCAGCAGCCTGGACCAGTTGGCAGATACGCAGTATTTT.

This clone was seen once. The genes are TRBV29-1 and TRBJ2-5, with 7 bases fitting TRBD1. Germline V gives CDR1 SQVTM, CDR2 ANQGSEA. This CDR3 has 15 amino acids. J was trimmed by 0 bases and V by 4 bases; bases with no gene match: 8. The CDR3 loop is CSVVGDRRYQETQYF. The CDR3 DNA follows: TGCAGCGTTGTAGGGGACAGAAGATACCAAGAGACCCAGTACTTC.

This chain connects TRBV30 to TRBJ2-5, with 8 bases fitting TRBD1. Trimming took 0 bases from V and 4 from J; bases not matched to a gene: 10. This CDR3 is 16 amino acids long. From germline, CDR1 is GTSNPN and CDR2 SVGIG (reference sequence). As DNA, the CDR3 is TGTGCCTGGAGTGTAAGAGTTCAGGGGGCTGGAGAGACCCAGTACTTC. Translating it yields CAWSVRVQGAGETQYF.

The chain has TRBV5-4 and TRBJ2-3; perhaps TRBD2 as D (5 bases). The length of the CDR3 is 14 residues. Trimming pared 0 bases from V and 6 bases from J, leaving 11 bases between. Germline V gene sequence: CDR1 SGHNT, CDR2 YYREEE (reference sequence). CDR3 amino acids: CASSLELGGDTQYF. CDR3 sequence (DNA): TGTGCCAGCAGCTTGGAGCTAGGAGGTGATACGCAGTATTTT.